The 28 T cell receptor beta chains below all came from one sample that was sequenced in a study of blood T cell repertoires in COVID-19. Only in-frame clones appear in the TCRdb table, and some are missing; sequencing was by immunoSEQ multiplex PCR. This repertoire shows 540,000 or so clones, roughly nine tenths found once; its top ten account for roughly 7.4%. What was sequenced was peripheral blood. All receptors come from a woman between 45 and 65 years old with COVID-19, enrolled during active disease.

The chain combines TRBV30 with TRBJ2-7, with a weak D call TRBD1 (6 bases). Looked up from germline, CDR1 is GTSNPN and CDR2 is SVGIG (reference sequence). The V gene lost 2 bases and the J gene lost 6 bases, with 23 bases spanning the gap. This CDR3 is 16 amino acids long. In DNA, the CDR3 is TGTGCCTGGAGTCCTATTTACCACAGGGTAGCACGCGAGCAGTACTTC. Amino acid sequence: CAWSPIYHRVAREQYF.

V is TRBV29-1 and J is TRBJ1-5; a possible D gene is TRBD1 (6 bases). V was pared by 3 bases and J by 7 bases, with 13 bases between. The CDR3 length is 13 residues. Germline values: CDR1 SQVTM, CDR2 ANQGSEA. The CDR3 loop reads CSVEGGAQQPQHF. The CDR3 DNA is TGCAGCGTTGAGGGGGGGGCACAACAGCCCCAGCATTTT. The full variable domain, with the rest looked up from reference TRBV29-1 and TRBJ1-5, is SAVISQKPSRDICQRGTSLTIQCQVDSQVTMMFWYRQQPGQSLTLIATANQGSEATYESGFVIDKFPISRPNLTFSTLTVSNMSPEDSSIYLCSVEGGAQQPQHFGDGTRLSIL.

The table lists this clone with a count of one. The CDR3 DNA reads as TGTGCCAGCATCGACAGGGGTGGAAATGAAAAACTGTTTTTT. Protein sequence: CASIDRGGNEKLFF. The J gene is TRBJ1-4, the V gene TRBV2, with TRBD1 matching 8 bases. The V gene's germline CDR1 is SNHLY and CDR2 FYNNEI. This CDR3 has 14 amino acids. Trimming at V came to 7 bases and at J to 5 bases, leaving 6 bases not matched to a gene.

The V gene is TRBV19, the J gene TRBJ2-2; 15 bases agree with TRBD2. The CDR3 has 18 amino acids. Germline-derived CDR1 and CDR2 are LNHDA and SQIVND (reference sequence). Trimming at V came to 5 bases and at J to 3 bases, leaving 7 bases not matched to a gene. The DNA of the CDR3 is TGTGCCAGTAGTCACCGGACTAGCGGGGGGGCGTACACCGGGGAGCTGTTTTTT. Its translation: CASSHRTSGGAYTGELFF.

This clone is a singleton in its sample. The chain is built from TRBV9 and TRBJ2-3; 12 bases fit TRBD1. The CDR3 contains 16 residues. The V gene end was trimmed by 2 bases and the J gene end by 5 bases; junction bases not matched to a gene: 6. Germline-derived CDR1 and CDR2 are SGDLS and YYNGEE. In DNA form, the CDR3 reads TGTGCCAGCAGCGTTACCGGGACAGGGGGCGGAGATACGCAGTATTTT. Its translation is CASSVTGTGGGDTQYF. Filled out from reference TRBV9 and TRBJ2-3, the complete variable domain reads DSGVTQTPKHLITATGQRVTLRCSPRSGDLSVYWYQQSLDQGLQFLIQYYNGEERAKGNILERFSAQQFPDLHSELNLSSLELGDSALYFCASSVTGTGGGDTQYFGPGTRLTVL.

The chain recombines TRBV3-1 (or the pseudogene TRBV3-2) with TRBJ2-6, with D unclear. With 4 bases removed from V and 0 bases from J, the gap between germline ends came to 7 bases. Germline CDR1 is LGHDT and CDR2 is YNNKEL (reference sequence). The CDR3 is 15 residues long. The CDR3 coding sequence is TGTGCCAGCAGCCCTTCCAGCTCTGGGGCCAACGTCCTGACTTTC. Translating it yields CASSPSSSGANVLTF.

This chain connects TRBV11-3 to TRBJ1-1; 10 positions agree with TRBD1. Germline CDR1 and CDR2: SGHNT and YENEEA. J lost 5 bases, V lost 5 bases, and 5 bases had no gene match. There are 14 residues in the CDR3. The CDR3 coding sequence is TGTGCCAGCAGCGCGACAGGGGGCGTAACTGAAGCTTTCTTT. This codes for CASSATGGVTEAFF.

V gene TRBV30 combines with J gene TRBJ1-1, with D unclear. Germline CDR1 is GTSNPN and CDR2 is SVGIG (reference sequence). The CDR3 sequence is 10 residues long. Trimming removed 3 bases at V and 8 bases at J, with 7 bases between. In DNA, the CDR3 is TGTGCCTGGAGGAGGGAGGAAGCTTTCTTT. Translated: CAWRREEAFF.

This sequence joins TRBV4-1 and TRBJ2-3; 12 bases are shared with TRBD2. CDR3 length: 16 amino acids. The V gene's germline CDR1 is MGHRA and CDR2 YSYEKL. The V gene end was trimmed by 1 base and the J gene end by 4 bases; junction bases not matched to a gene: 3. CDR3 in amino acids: CASSQASGGGADTQYF. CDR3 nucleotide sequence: TGCGCCAGCAGCCAAGCTAGCGGGGGGGGCGCAGATACGCAGTATTTT.

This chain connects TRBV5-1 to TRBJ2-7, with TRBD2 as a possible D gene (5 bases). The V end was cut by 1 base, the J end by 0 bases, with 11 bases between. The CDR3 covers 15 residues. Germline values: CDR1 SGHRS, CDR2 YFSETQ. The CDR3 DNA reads TGCGCCAGCAGCTTGAACGGGGATAGCTCCTACGAGCAGTACTTC. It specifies CASSLNGDSSYEQYF.

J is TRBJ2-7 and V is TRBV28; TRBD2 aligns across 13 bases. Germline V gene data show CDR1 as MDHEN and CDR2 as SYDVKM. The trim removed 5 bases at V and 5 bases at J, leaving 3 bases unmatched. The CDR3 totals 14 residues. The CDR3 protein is CASSPGTSGNEQYF. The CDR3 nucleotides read TGTGCCAGCAGTCCTGGGACTAGCGGGAACGAGCAGTACTTC.

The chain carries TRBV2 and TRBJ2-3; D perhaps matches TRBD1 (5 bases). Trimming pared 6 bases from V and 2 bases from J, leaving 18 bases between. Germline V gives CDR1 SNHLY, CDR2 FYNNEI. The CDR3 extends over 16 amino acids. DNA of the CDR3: TGTGCCAGCAGGCCAAGGCAGGGCACCTCCACAGATACGCAGTATTTT. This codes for CASRPRQGTSTDTQYF.

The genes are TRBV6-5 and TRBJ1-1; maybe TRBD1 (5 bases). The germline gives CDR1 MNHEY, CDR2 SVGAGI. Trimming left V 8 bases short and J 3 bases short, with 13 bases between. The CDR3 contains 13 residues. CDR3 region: CASSNPGDTEAFF. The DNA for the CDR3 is TGTGCCAGCTCCAATCCGGGGGACACTGAAGCTTTCTTT.

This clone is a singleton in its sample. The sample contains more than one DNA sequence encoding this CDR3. Written as DNA, the CDR3 is TGTGCCAGCAGCAGAGGGGGATATGGCTACACCTTC. Residues: CASSRGGYGYTF. The V call is TRBV12-3 or TRBV12-4, the J call TRBJ1-2, with D tentatively TRBD1 (6 bases). CDR3 length equals 12 residues. Trimming cost V 6 bases and J 5 bases, with 10 bases left between them.

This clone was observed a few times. In DNA form, the CDR3 reads TGTGCCAGCAGTTTGGGGCCACAGGGCTACGAGCAGTACTTC. This encodes CASSLGPQGYEQYF. The rearrangement links TRBV27 to TRBJ2-7; tentative D call: TRBD1 (6 bases). Trimming left V 3 bases short and J 3 bases short, with 12 bases between. The CDR3 has 14 amino acids. CDR1 MNHEY and CDR2 SMNVEV come from the germline V gene (reference sequence).

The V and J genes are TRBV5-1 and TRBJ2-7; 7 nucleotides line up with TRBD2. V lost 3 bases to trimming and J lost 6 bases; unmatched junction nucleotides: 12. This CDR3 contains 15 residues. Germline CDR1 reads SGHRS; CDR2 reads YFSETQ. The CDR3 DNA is TGCGCCAGCAGCTCCGGGCCAGGGCGCGGGGGCGAGCAGTACTTC. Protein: CASSSGPGRGGEQYF.

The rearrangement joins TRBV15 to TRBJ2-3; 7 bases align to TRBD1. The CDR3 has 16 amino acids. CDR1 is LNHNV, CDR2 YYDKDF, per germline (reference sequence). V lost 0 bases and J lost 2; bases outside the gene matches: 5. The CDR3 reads CATSREHRGITDTQYF. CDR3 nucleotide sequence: TGTGCCACCAGCAGAGAGCACAGGGGAATCACAGATACGCAGTATTTT.

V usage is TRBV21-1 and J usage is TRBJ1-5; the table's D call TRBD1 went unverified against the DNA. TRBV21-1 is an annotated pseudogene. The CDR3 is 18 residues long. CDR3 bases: TGTGCCAGCAGCAAAGGTGAGACAGGCGGGTACAGCAATCAGCCCCAGCATTTT. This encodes CASSKGETGGYSNQPQHF.

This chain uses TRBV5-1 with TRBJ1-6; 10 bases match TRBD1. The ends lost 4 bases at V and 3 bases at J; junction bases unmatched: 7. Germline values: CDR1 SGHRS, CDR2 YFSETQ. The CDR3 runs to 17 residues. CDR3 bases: TGCGCCAGCAGCCCGGCGGGACAGGGGATCTATAATTCACCCCTCCACTTT. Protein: CASSPAGQGIYNSPLHF.

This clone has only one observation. Here the CDR3 reads CASGLADSYGYTF. CDR3 sequence (DNA): TGTGCTAGTGGTTTGGCTGACTCATATGGCTACACCTTC. The chain combines TRBV12-5 with TRBJ1-2; no definite D call. Trimming left V 1 base short and J 5 bases short, with 8 bases between. This CDR3 spans 13 amino acids. Germline CDR1 LGHNT, CDR2 FRNRAP.

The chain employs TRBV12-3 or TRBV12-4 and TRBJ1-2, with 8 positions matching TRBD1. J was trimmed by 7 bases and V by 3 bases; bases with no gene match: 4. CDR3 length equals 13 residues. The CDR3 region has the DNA TGTGCCAGCAGTTTTGGGACAGGTGGTGGCTACACCTTC. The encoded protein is CASSFGTGGGYTF.

The CDR3 region has the DNA TGTGCCAGCAGCTCCGGGACCTACGAGCAGTACTTC. Its translation is CASSSGTYEQYF. The chain uses TRBV11-1 and TRBJ2-7, with a tentative D call TRBD2 (5 bases). Germline V gene data show CDR1 as SGHAT and CDR2 as FQDESV (reference sequence). The ends were cut back, 4 bases at V and 2 bases at J, with 6 bases in the middle. This CDR3 is 12 amino acids long.

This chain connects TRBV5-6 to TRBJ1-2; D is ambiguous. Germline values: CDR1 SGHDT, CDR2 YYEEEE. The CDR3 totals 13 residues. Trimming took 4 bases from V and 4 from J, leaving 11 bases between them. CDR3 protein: CASSPGFSYGYTF. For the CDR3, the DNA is TGTGCCAGCAGCCCGGGATTTAGCTATGGCTACACCTTC.

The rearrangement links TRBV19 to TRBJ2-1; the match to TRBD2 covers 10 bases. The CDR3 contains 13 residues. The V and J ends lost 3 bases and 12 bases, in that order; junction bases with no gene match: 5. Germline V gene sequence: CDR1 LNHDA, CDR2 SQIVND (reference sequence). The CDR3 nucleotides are TGTGCCAGTAGTATGGCCCCTAGCGGGGGGCAGTTCTTC. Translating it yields CASSMAPSGGQFF.

The CDR3 here is CASSSETGRTYNEQFF. The CDR3 coding sequence is TGTGCCAGCAGCTCCGAGACAGGGAGGACCTACAATGAGCAGTTCTTC. J is TRBJ2-1 and V is TRBV7-6; D is possibly TRBD1 (7 bases). Trimming shortened V by 4 bases and J by 2 bases, and 15 bases separated the two germline ends. The CDR3 covers 16 residues. Germline V gene data show CDR1 as SGHVS and CDR2 as FNYEAQ.

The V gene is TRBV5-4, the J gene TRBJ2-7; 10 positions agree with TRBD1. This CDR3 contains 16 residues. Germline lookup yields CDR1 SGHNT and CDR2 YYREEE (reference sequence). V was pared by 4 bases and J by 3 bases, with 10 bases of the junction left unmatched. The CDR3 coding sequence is TGTGCCAGCAGCACTCCAGGACAGGGGGAGTTCTACGAGCAGTACTTC. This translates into CASSTPGQGEFYEQYF.

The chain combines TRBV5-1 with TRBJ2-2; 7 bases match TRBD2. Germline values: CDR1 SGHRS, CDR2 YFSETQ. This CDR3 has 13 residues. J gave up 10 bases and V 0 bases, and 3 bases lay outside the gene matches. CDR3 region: CASSLARGVELFF. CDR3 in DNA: TGCGCCAGCAGCTTGGCCCGGGGGGTGGAGCTGTTTTTT. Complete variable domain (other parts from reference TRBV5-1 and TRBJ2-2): KAGVTQTPRYLIKTRGQQVTLSCSPISGHRSVSWYQQTPGQGLQFLFEYFSETQRNKGNFPGRFSGRQFSNSRSEMNVSTLELGDSALYLCASSLARGVELFFGEGSRLTVL.

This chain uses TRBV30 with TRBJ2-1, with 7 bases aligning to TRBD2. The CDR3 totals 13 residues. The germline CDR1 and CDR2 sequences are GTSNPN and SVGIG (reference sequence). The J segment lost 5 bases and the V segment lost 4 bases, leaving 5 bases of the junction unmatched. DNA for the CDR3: TGTGCCTGGAATTTCGGGGGGAACAATGAGCAGTTCTTC. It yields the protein CAWNFGGNNEQFF.